The rows below give T cell receptor beta chains drawn from one sample of a study of Graves' ophthalmopathy and Graves' hyperthyroidism. TCRdb reprocessed the multiplex PCR reads via MiXCR and lists one record per CDR3 protein. The sample records around 470,000 distinct CDR3 sequences, approximately 15% being singletons. The sample comprised blood. The receptors derive from a woman aged 25 to 39 with Graves' ophthalmopathy. Both conserved end residues are part of each CDR3. The D gene is left open where the match is weak. Expanded clones get a size class; other rows say once, few or many, or leave the size out.

CDR3aa: CASSVGQTNIQYF; CDR3nt: TGTGCCAGCAGCGTGGGACAGACAAACATTCAGTACTTC; j_gene: TRBJ2-4; v_gene: TRBV7-2; d_gene: TRBD1; abundance: many
CDR3aa: CASRSRVTRETQYF; CDR3nt: TGTGCCAGCAGATCAAGGGTTACCAGGGAGACCCAGTACTTC; j_gene: TRBJ2-5; v_gene: TRBV6-1; d_gene: .; abundance: many
CDR3aa: CASSEWRVGALFQETQYF; CDR3nt: TGTGCCAGCAGTGAATGGAGGGTAGGAGCTCTATTCCAAGAGACCCAGTACTTC; j_gene: TRBJ2-5; v_gene: TRBV6-1; d_gene: .; abundance: .
CDR3aa: CASSLEGSGFYEQYF; CDR3nt: TGTGCCAGCAGCTTAGAAGGCTCCGGGTTCTACGAGCAGTACTTC; j_gene: TRBJ2-7; v_gene: TRBV7-9; d_gene: .; abundance: few
CDR3aa: CASSWLDRQAVGAFF; CDR3nt: TGTGCCAGCAGCTGGCTCGACAGGCAAGCCGTTGGAGCTTTCTTT; j_gene: TRBJ1-1; v_gene: TRBV7-9; d_gene: .; abundance: many
CDR3aa: CASTLKGYEQYF; CDR3nt: TGTGCCAGCACATTAAAGGGGTACGAGCAGTACTTC; j_gene: TRBJ2-7; v_gene: TRBV11-2; d_gene: .; abundance: few
CDR3aa: CASRETGRGKYTF; CDR3nt: TGTGCCAGCAGAGAGACAGGGAGGGGAAAATACACCTTC; j_gene: TRBJ1-2; v_gene: TRBV2; d_gene: TRBD1; abundance: many
CDR3aa: CASSSDPGSQETQYF; CDR3nt: TGTGCCAGCAGCTCGGACCCAGGGTCCCAAGAGACCCAGTACTTC; j_gene: TRBJ2-5; v_gene: TRBV7-3; d_gene: .; abundance: many
CDR3aa: CASSTTGRGTTDYEQYF; CDR3nt: TGTGCCAGCAGCACCACCGGGAGAGGGACGACGGACTACGAGCAGTACTTC; j_gene: TRBJ2-7; v_gene: TRBV11-1; d_gene: .; abundance: many
CDR3aa: CASTLNGRTNYGYTF; CDR3nt: TGTGCCAGCACCCTAAATGGCAGAACTAACTATGGCTACACCTTC; j_gene: TRBJ1-2; v_gene: TRBV28; d_gene: .; abundance: many
CDR3aa: CASTELTGGFIYGYTF; CDR3nt: TGTGCCAGCACCGAACTTACAGGGGGCTTTATCTATGGCTACACCTTC; j_gene: TRBJ1-2; v_gene: TRBV27; d_gene: TRBD1; abundance: .
CDR3aa: CASSPGTGADTQYF; CDR3nt: TGTGCCAGCAGTCCAGGGACAGGTGCAGATACGCAGTATTTT; j_gene: TRBJ2-3; v_gene: TRBV12-3/TRBV12-4; d_gene: TRBD1; abundance: once
CDR3aa: CASYLTGNTGELFF; CDR3nt: TGTGCCAGCTACCTGACAGGGAACACCGGGGAGCTGTTTTTT; j_gene: TRBJ2-2; v_gene: TRBV7-8; d_gene: .; abundance: .
CDR3aa: CASKRRTGEQETQYF; CDR3nt: TGTGCCAGCAAAAGGAGAACAGGGGAACAAGAGACCCAGTACTTC; j_gene: TRBJ2-5; v_gene: TRBV27; d_gene: TRBD1; abundance: many
CDR3aa: CASRVSGQGNEKLFF; CDR3nt: TGCGCCAGCAGGGTGTCGGGACAGGGGAATGAAAAACTGTTTTTT; j_gene: TRBJ1-4; v_gene: TRBV5-1; d_gene: TRBD1; abundance: few
CDR3aa: CASSFPSGFGQQPQHF; CDR3nt: TGTGCCAGCAGTTTTCCCAGCGGTTTCGGGCAACAGCCCCAGCATTTT; j_gene: TRBJ1-5; v_gene: TRBV28; d_gene: .; abundance: many
CDR3aa: CATSIGGESDIKYF; CDR3nt: TGTGCCACCAGCATAGGGGGCGAATCTGACATTAAGTACTTC; j_gene: TRBJ2-4; v_gene: TRBV15; d_gene: TRBD1; abundance: many
CDR3aa: CASSFGTGGGFGYTF; CDR3nt: TGCGCCAGCAGCTTCGGGACAGGGGGCGGATTTGGCTACACCTTC; j_gene: TRBJ1-2; v_gene: TRBV5-1; d_gene: TRBD1; abundance: .
CDR3aa: CASSLVSTVAGSEAFF; CDR3nt: TGCGCCAGCAGCTTGGTTTCAACAGTCGCGGGTTCTGAAGCTTTCTTT; j_gene: TRBJ1-1; v_gene: TRBV5-1; d_gene: .; abundance: .
CDR3aa: CASSHTEGQGGYEQYF; CDR3nt: TGTGCCAGCAGCCATACTGAGGGACAGGGGGGGTACGAGCAGTACTTC; j_gene: TRBJ2-7; v_gene: TRBV4-2; d_gene: TRBD1; abundance: many
CDR3aa: CAKNMGQGNEQYF; CDR3nt: TGTGCCAAGAATATGGGACAGGGCAACGAGCAGTACTTC; j_gene: TRBJ2-7; v_gene: TRBV2; d_gene: TRBD1; abundance: .
CDR3aa: CASSHTVSYEQYF; CDR3nt: TGTGCCAGCAGCCACACAGTCTCCTACGAGCAGTACTTC; j_gene: TRBJ2-7; v_gene: TRBV12-3/TRBV12-4; d_gene: .; abundance: many
CDR3aa: CASRGDGSHTEAFF; CDR3nt: TGTGCCAGCAGGGGGGATGGATCTCACACTGAAGCTTTCTTT; j_gene: TRBJ1-1; v_gene: TRBV6-5; d_gene: .; abundance: many
CDR3aa: CASSPTGEETQYF; CDR3nt: TGTGCCAGCAGTCCCACAGGGGAAGAGACCCAGTACTTC; j_gene: TRBJ2-5; v_gene: TRBV28; d_gene: TRBD1; abundance: many
CDR3aa: CSVMTSGSYEQYF; CDR3nt: TGCAGCGTTATGACTAGCGGGAGCTACGAGCAGTACTTC; j_gene: TRBJ2-7; v_gene: TRBV29-1; d_gene: TRBD2; abundance: .
CDR3aa: CASSFVAVAHGYTF; CDR3nt: TGTGCCAGCAGTTTCGTCGCAGTAGCACATGGCTACACCTTC; j_gene: TRBJ1-2; v_gene: TRBV28; d_gene: .; abundance: many
CDR3aa: CASRQYDGTEAFF; CDR3nt: TGTGCCAGCAGACAATACGATGGAACTGAAGCTTTCTTT; j_gene: TRBJ1-1; v_gene: TRBV27; d_gene: .; abundance: .
CDR3aa: CASTSGTGPYEQYF; CDR3nt: TGTGCCAGCACCTCCGGGACAGGCCCCTACGAGCAGTACTTC; j_gene: TRBJ2-7; v_gene: TRBV12-3/TRBV12-4; d_gene: TRBD1; abundance: .
CDR3aa: CAWSIRGLGYEQYF; CDR3nt: TGTGCCTGGAGCATCAGGGGGCTCGGCTACGAGCAGTACTTC; j_gene: TRBJ2-7; v_gene: TRBV30; d_gene: TRBD1; abundance: .
CDR3aa: CASLGRYTEAFF; CDR3nt: TGTGCCAGCCTCGGCCGGTACACTGAAGCTTTCTTT; j_gene: TRBJ1-1; v_gene: TRBV28; d_gene: .; abundance: many
CDR3aa: CASSLDGGLGYEQYF; CDR3nt: TGTGCCAGCAGCTTAGACGGGGGGTTAGGCTACGAGCAGTACTTC; j_gene: TRBJ2-7; v_gene: TRBV11-2; d_gene: TRBD2; abundance: many
CDR3aa: CASSKFRDRGRDEQFF; CDR3nt: TGTGCCAGCAGTAAGTTCCGGGACAGGGGTAGGGATGAGCAGTTCTTC; j_gene: TRBJ2-1; v_gene: TRBV2; d_gene: TRBD1; abundance: many
CDR3aa: CASSLGWRDQETQYF; CDR3nt: TGTGCCAGCAGTTTAGGCTGGCGGGACCAAGAGACCCAGTACTTC; j_gene: TRBJ2-5; v_gene: TRBV12-3/TRBV12-4; d_gene: .; abundance: many
CDR3aa: CASSLGLAGDEEQYF; CDR3nt: TGCGCCAGCAGCTTGGGACTAGCGGGAGATGAAGAGCAGTACTTC; j_gene: TRBJ2-7; v_gene: TRBV5-1; d_gene: TRBD2; abundance: .
CDR3aa: CATSDSGTGAGDEQYF; CDR3nt: TGTGCCACCAGTGACTCCGGGACAGGGGCAGGGGACGAGCAGTACTTC; j_gene: TRBJ2-7; v_gene: TRBV24-1; d_gene: TRBD1; abundance: .
CDR3aa: CASSRHGAGEGQPQHF; CDR3nt: TGTGCCAGCAGTCGACACGGAGCAGGGGAGGGACAGCCCCAGCATTTT; j_gene: TRBJ1-5; v_gene: TRBV6-1; d_gene: .; abundance: many
CDR3aa: CASSPGQGIRQPQHF; CDR3nt: TGTGCCAGCAGCCCGGGACAGGGGATACGTCAGCCCCAGCATTTT; j_gene: TRBJ1-5; v_gene: TRBV2; d_gene: TRBD1; abundance: many
CDR3aa: CASSYTGPISYEQYF; CDR3nt: TGTGCCAGCAGTTATACAGGGCCAATCTCCTACGAGCAGTACTTC; j_gene: TRBJ2-7; v_gene: TRBV6-5; d_gene: .; abundance: .
CDR3aa: CASQQGANTGELFF; CDR3nt: TGTGCCAGTCAACAGGGCGCGAACACCGGGGAGCTGTTTTTT; j_gene: TRBJ2-2; v_gene: TRBV6-1; d_gene: .; abundance: .
CDR3aa: CASSYSGGLAAETQYF; CDR3nt: TGTGCCAGCAGTTACTCGGGCGGACTAGCGGCGGAGACCCAGTACTTC; j_gene: TRBJ2-5; v_gene: TRBV6-2/TRBV6-3; d_gene: TRBD2; abundance: .
CDR3aa: CASSLSAGPNQPQHF; CDR3nt: TGTGCCAGCAGTTTATCAGCAGGGCCAAATCAGCCCCAGCATTTT; j_gene: TRBJ1-5; v_gene: TRBV27; d_gene: .; abundance: many
CDR3aa: CASSLSGTDPYEQYF; CDR3nt: TGTGCCAGCAGCTTATCCGGGACGGACCCCTACGAGCAGTACTTC; j_gene: TRBJ2-7; v_gene: TRBV13; d_gene: .; abundance: many
CDR3aa: CASSLGGMDTQYF; CDR3nt: TGTGCCAGCAGCTTAGGGGGGATGGATACGCAGTATTTT; j_gene: TRBJ2-3; v_gene: TRBV7-3; d_gene: .; abundance: few
CDR3aa: CATSDRGWNEQYF; CDR3nt: TGTGCCACCAGTGATCGGGGCTGGAACGAGCAGTACTTC; j_gene: TRBJ2-7; v_gene: TRBV24-1; d_gene: .; abundance: many
CDR3aa: CASSDLPAGATGELFF; CDR3nt: TGTGCCAGCAGTGATCTTCCAGCGGGTGCGACCGGGGAGCTGTTTTTT; j_gene: TRBJ2-2; v_gene: TRBV2; d_gene: .; abundance: .
CDR3aa: CASSEEEGRASYEQYF; CDR3nt: TGTGCCAGCAGTGAAGAGGAGGGAAGAGCATCCTACGAGCAGTACTTC; j_gene: TRBJ2-7; v_gene: TRBV6-1; d_gene: .; abundance: many
CDR3aa: CATSNRDLGGTQYF; CDR3nt: TGTGCCACCAGCAACCGGGACCTGGGAGGAACCCAGTACTTC; j_gene: TRBJ2-5; v_gene: TRBV15; d_gene: .; abundance: many
CDR3aa: CASRGRGARLAGLYYEQYF; CDR3nt: TGTGCCAGCAGGGGGCGAGGGGCGAGACTAGCGGGATTGTACTACGAGCAGTACTTC; j_gene: TRBJ2-7; v_gene: TRBV28; d_gene: TRBD2; abundance: many
CDR3aa: CAWKTSGSLYNEQFF; CDR3nt: TGTGCCTGGAAGACTAGCGGGAGCTTATACAATGAGCAGTTCTTC; j_gene: TRBJ2-1; v_gene: TRBV30; d_gene: TRBD2; abundance: .
CDR3aa: CASSWGREVTTEQYF; CDR3nt: TGTGCCAGCAGCTGGGGGCGGGAGGTCACCACCGAGCAGTACTTC; j_gene: TRBJ2-7; v_gene: TRBV7-2; d_gene: TRBD2; abundance: many
CDR3aa: CASASSSYEQYF; CDR3nt: TGTGCTAGTGCCTCGAGCTCCTACGAGCAGTACTTC; j_gene: TRBJ2-7; v_gene: TRBV12-5; d_gene: .; abundance: many
CDR3aa: CASSVGGIQETQYF; CDR3nt: TGCGCCAGCAGTGTGGGGGGGATCCAAGAGACCCAGTACTTC; j_gene: TRBJ2-5; v_gene: TRBV10-1; d_gene: TRBD2; abundance: many
CDR3aa: CASRPTSGDYQETQYF; CDR3nt: TGTGCCAGCAGGCCAACTAGCGGAGACTACCAAGAGACCCAGTACTTC; j_gene: TRBJ2-5; v_gene: TRBV27; d_gene: TRBD2; abundance: many
CDR3aa: CASSSTGGMGPQHF; CDR3nt: TGTGCCAGCAGTTCAACAGGGGGTATGGGGCCCCAGCATTTT; j_gene: TRBJ1-5; v_gene: TRBV6-2/TRBV6-3; d_gene: TRBD1; abundance: many
CDR3aa: CATSDPGKGREETQYF; CDR3nt: TGTGCCACCAGTGACCCGGGGAAGGGGCGGGAAGAGACCCAGTACTTC; j_gene: TRBJ2-5; v_gene: TRBV24-1; d_gene: .; abundance: few
CDR3aa: CASSGTGLAGELFF; CDR3nt: TGTGCCAGTTCTGGCACAGGGTTGGCCGGGGAGCTGTTTTTT; j_gene: TRBJ2-2; v_gene: TRBV19; d_gene: .; abundance: few
CDR3aa: CASSLRLASLEQYF; CDR3nt: TGTGCCAGCAGTTTAAGACTAGCGAGCCTCGAGCAGTACTTC; j_gene: TRBJ2-7; v_gene: TRBV27; d_gene: TRBD2; abundance: .